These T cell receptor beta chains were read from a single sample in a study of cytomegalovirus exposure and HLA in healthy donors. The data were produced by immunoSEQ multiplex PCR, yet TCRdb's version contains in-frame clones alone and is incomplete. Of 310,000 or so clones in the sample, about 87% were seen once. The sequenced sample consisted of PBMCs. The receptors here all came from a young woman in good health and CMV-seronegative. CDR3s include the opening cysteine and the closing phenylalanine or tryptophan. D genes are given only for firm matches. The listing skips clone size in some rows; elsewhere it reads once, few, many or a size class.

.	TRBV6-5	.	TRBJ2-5	TGTGCCAGCAGTTACTCGGCCCTCAAGGAGACCCAGTACTTC	CASSYSALKETQYF
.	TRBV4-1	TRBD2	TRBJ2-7	TGCGCCAGCAGCCAAGGACTAGCGGAGACCTACGAGCAGTACTTC	CASSQGLAETYEQYF
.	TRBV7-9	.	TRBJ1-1	TGTTCCAGCAGCTTAACCGGGTGGACTGAAGCTTTCTTT	CSSSLTGWTEAFF
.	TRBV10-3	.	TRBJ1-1	TGTGCCATCAGCTCACCCACGGGAATTCGGACTGAAGCTTTCTTT	CAISSPTGIRTEAFF
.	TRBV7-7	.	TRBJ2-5	TGTGCCAGCAGCCCGACCTTACAGGCACAAGAGACCCAGTACTTC	CASSPTLQAQETQYF
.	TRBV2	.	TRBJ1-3	TGTGCCAGCAGTGGCCAAGGGGTCCAGGGCGGAAACACCATATATTTT	CASSGQGVQGGNTIYF
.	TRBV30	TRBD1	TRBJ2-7	TGTGCCTGTTGGGGACAGACCTACGAGCAGTACTTC	CACWGQTYEQYF
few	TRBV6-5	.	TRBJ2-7	TGTGCCAGCGGGACACTTCTCTACGAGCAGTACTTC	CASGTLLYEQYF
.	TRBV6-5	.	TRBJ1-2	TGTGCCAGCAGTCCGATGACAGGCGGCTACACCTTC	CASSPMTGGYTF
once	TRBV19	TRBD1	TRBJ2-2	TGTGCCAGTAAGGGGGCCCCCGGGGAGCTGTTTTTT	CASKGAPGELFF
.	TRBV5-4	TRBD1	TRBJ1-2	TGTGCCAGCAGCCGAGACAGGGGGCAGAATGGCTACACCTTC	CASSRDRGQNGYTF
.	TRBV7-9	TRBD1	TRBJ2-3	TGTGCCAGCAGCATTCCGACAGGGGCAGCGGGAGATACGCAGTATTTT	CASSIPTGAAGDTQYF
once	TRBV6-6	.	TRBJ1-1	TGTGCCAGCGCGCCTCGGGGAAGGAACACTGAAGCTTTCTTT	CASAPRGRNTEAFF
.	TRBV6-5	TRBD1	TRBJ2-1	TGTGCCAGCAGTTGGGCCGACAGGGGAGGCAATGAGCAGTTCTTC	CASSWADRGGNEQFF
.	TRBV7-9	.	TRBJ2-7	TGTTCCAGCAGCTCCGGCGGTCTCTCCTACGAGCAGTACTTC	CSSSSGGLSYEQYF
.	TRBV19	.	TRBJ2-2	TGTGCCAGTAGTCAAAGAGCGGACTCCCACACCGGGGAGCTGTTTTTT	CASSQRADSHTGELFF
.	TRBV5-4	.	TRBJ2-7	TGTGCCAGCAGCTTGCAGGCCAGGGTCCACGAGCAGTACTTC	CASSLQARVHEQYF
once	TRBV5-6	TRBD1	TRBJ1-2	TGTGCCAGCAGCCCAGGGACAGGGAAGATTGCCTATGGCTACACCTTC	CASSPGTGKIAYGYTF
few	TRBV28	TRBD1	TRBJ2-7	TGTGCCAGCAACGCCGGACAGGGTTCCTACGAGCAGTACTTC	CASNAGQGSYEQYF
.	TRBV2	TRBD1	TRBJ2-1	TGTGCCAGCAGTGGACAGGGGGCCGGTGAGCAGTTCTTC	CASSGQGAGEQFF
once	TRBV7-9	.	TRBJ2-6	TGTGCCAGCGGCTCGTCCTCTGGGGCCAACGTCCTGACTTTC	CASGSSSGANVLTF
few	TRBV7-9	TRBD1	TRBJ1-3	TGTGCCGGACAGGGCGCACGGCTCTCTGGAAACACCATATATTTT	CAGQGARLSGNTIYF
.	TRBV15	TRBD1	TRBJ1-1	TGTGCCACCGTTCCGGGACAGCAGAACACTGAAGCTTTCTTT	CATVPGQQNTEAFF
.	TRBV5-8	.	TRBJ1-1	TGTGCCAGCAGCAAGACAGTAAGGAACACTGAAGCTTTCTTT	CASSKTVRNTEAFF
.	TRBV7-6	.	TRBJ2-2	TGTGCCAGCAGCTCCTCTCTATGGACCGGGGAGCTGTTTTTT	CASSSSLWTGELFF
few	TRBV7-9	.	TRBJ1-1	TGTGCCAGCAGCCCAAACAGGGACACTGAAGCTTTCTTT	CASSPNRDTEAFF
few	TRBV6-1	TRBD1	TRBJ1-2	TGTGCCAGCCGGCCGCGAACAGGGGACAACTATGGCTACACCTTC	CASRPRTGDNYGYTF
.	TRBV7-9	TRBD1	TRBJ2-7	TGTTCCAGCAGCTTTCAGGGGGTGTACGAGCAGTACTTC	CSSSFQGVYEQYF
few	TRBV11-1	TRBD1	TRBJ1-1	TGTGCCAGCAGCGACCCGGGACAGGGTGTTGGTACTGAAGCTTTCTTT	CASSDPGQGVGTEAFF
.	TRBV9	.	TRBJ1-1	TGTGCCAGCAGCCCCGGGGGTGGAGGGAACACTGAAGCTTTCTTT	CASSPGGGGNTEAFF
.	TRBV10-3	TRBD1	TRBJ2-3	TGTGCCATCAGTGATACGACAGGGGGAAGGGATTTT	CAISDTTGGRDF
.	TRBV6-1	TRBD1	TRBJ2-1	TGTGCCAGCAGTGAAGAGTTAATGGGACAGTTCTACAATGAGCAGTTCTTC	CASSEELMGQFYNEQFF
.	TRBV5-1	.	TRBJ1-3	TGCGCCAGCAGCTTACCAGGGGACGGAAACACCATATATTTT	CASSLPGDGNTIYF
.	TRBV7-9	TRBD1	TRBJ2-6	TGTGCCAGCAGCTTAGTTCGGGGACAGGGGTGGACTGGGGCCAACGTCCTGACTTTC	CASSLVRGQGWTGANVLTF
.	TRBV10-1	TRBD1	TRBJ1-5	TGCGCCAGCAGTGAAGGGGGCGGTCAGCCCCAGCATTTT	CASSEGGGQPQHF
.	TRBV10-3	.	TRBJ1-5	TGTGCCATCAGTGAGTCGTGGCAGGAACATCGTAGCAATCAGCCCCAGCATTTT	CAISESWQEHRSNQPQHF
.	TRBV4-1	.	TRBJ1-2	TGCGCCAGCAGCCAAGAATTAGCGACGGCATATGGCTACACCTTC	CASSQELATAYGYTF
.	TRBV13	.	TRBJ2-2	TGTGCCAGCAGCTTAACAGTCACCGGGGAGCTGTTTTTT	CASSLTVTGELFF
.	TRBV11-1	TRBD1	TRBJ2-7	TGTGCCAGCAGCTTAAGGGGGACAGGGGCCTACGAGCAGTACTTC	CASSLRGTGAYEQYF
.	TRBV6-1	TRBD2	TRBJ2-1	TGTGCCAGCAGTGGGGGGGGATCTAGCGGACCATACAATGAGCAGTTCTTC	CASSGGGSSGPYNEQFF
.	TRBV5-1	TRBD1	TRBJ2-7	TGCGCCAGCAGCTTGAGAGCAGGGGGTTTATCCTACGAGCAGTACTTC	CASSLRAGGLSYEQYF
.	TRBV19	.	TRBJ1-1	TGTGCCAGTAGTATAGGCGGTCTGAACACTGAAGCTTTCTTT	CASSIGGLNTEAFF
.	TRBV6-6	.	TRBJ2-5	TGTGCCAGCAGGCCACAGGAAGGAAAGACCCAGTACTTC	CASRPQEGKTQYF
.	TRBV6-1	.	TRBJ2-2	TGTGCCTCCCTAAGCCGGAACACCGGGGAGCTGTTTTTT	CASLSRNTGELFF
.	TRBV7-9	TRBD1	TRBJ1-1	TGTGCCAGCAGCGTCAGCGGACAGGGAACAGCGGAAGCTTTCTTT	CASSVSGQGTAEAFF
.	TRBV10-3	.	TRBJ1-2	TGTGCCATCAGTGAGTCGGGCAGGGGCGCCTATGGCTACACCTTC	CAISESGRGAYGYTF
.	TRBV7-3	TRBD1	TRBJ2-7	TGTGCCAGCAGCGTTACAGGGGCTAACTCCTACGAGCAGTACTTC	CASSVTGANSYEQYF
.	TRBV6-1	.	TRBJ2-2	TGTGCCACAAGCGGGTTACGAACCGGGGAGCTGTTTTTT	CATSGLRTGELFF
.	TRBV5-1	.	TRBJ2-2	TGCGCCAGCAGCTTACAAAACACCGGGGAGCTGTTTTTT	CASSLQNTGELFF
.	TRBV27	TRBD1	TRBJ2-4	TGTGCCAGCAGTTTACAGGGGGCGAACATTCAGTACTTC	CASSLQGANIQYF
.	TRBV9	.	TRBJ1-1	TGTGCCAGCAGCGTAGCAGCACTCGGGGGCACTGAAGCTTTCTTT	CASSVAALGGTEAFF
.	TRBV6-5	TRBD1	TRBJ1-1	TGTGCCAGCATCACGACAGGGTATAAAGCTTTCTTT	CASITTGYKAFF
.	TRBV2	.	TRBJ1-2	TGTGCCAGCAGTGTGCAGGATCTGGGCGGCTACACCTTC	CASSVQDLGGYTF
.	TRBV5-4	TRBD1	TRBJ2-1	TGTGCCAGCAGCTCGGACAGGGGGCTCAATGAGCAGTTCTTC	CASSSDRGLNEQFF
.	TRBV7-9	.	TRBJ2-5	TGTGCCAGCAGCCCTCGTCTGGGCAGGGAGACCCAGTACTTC	CASSPRLGRETQYF
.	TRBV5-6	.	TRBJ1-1	TGTGCCAGCAGCGCTAACCCGCGAGGCCTCCGCTTAAGCACTGAAGCTTTCTTT	CASSANPRGLRLSTEAFF
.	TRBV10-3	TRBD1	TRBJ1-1	TGTGCCATCAACCGGGGACAGGGATACACTGAAGCTTTCTTT	CAINRGQGYTEAFF
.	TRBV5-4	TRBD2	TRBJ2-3	TGTGCCAGCAGCTTGAGACTAGCGGGGGAGGCAGATACGCAGTATTTT	CASSLRLAGEADTQYF
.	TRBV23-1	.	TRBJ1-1	TGCGCCAGCAGTCAGGTACAGGTTGGTAAAACTGAAGCTTTCTTT	CASSQVQVGKTEAFF
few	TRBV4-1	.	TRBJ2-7	TGCGCCAGCAGCCAAGAGGAGGGGGCGTCCTACGAGCAGTACTTC	CASSQEEGASYEQYF